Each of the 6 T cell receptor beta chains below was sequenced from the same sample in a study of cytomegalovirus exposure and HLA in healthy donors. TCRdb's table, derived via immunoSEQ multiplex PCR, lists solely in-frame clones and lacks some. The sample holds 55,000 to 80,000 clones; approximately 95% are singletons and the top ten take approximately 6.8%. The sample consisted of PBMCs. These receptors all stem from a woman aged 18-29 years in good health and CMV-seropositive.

The CDR3 DNA follows: TGCGCCAGCAGCTCCACTGCCGGGGGAGCTGAAGCTTTCTTT. It translates to CASSSTAGGAEAFF. This chain uses TRBV5-1 with TRBJ1-1; weak D call: TRBD1 (5 bases). V was cut by 3 bases and J by 6 bases, with 15 bases left in between. CDR3 length equals 14 residues. Looked up from germline, CDR1 is SGHRS and CDR2 is YFSETQ.

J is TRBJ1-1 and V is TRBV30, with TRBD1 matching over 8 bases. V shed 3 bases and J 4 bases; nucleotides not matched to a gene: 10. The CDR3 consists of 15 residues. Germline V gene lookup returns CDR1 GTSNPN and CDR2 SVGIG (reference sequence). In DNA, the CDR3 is TGTGCCTGGAGCAGCGGACAGGGTAGAGTCACTGAAGCTTTCTTT. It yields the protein CAWSSGQGRVTEAFF.

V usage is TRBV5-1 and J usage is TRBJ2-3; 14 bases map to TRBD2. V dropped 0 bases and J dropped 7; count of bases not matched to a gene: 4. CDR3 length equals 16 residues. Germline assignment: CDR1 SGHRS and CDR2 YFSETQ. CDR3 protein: CASSLGLAGGLNTQYF. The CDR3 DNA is TGCGCCAGCAGCTTGGGACTAGCGGGGGGGCTGAATACGCAGTATTTT.

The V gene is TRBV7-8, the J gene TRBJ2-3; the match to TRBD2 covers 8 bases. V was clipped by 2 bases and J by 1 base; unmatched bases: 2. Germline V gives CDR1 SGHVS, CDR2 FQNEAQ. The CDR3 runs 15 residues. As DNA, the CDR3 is TGTGCCAGCAGCTTAACTAGCGGCCGCACAGATACGCAGTATTTT. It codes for CASSLTSGRTDTQYF.

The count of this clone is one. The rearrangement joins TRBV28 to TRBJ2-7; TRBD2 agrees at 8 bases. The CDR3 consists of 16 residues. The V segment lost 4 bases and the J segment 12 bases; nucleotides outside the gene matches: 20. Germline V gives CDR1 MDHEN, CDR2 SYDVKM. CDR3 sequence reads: CASSSAGDFLFHSMYF. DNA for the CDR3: TGTGCCAGCAGTTCAGCGGGGGACTTCCTTTTTCATTCTATGTACTTC.

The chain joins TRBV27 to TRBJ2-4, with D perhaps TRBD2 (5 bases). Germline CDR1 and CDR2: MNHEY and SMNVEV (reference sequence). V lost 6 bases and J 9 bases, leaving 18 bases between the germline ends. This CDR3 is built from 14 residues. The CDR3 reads CASRDDASRGIQYF. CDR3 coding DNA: TGTGCCAGCAGGGATGACGCTAGCCGTGGCATTCAGTACTTC.